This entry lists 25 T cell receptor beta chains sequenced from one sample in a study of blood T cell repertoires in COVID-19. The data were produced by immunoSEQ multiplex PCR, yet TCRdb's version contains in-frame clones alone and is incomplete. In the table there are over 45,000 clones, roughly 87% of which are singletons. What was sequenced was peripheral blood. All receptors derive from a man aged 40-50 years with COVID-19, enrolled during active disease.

Written as DNA, the CDR3 is TGTGCCAGCAGCTTTGGACAATCCGGGGAGCTGTTTTTT. Its translation is CASSFGQSGELFF. V usage is TRBV13 and J usage is TRBJ2-2, with D perhaps TRBD1 (5 bases). Germline values: CDR1 PRHDT, CDR2 FYEKMQ (reference sequence). This CDR3 has 13 residues. The ends were cut back, 3 bases at V and 6 bases at J, with 8 bases in the middle.

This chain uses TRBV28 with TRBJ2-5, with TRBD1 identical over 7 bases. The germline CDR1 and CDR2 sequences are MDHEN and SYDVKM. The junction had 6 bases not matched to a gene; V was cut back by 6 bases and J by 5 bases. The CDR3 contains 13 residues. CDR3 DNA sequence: TGTGCCAGCAGGCGACAGGGCATGGAGACCCAGTACTTC. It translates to CASRRQGMETQYF.

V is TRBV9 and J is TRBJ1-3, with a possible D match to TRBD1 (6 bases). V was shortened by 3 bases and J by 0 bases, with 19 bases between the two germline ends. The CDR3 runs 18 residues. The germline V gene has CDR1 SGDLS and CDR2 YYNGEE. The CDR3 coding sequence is TGTGCCAGCAGCGCTCAAATTTCACAGGGATCCTCTGGAAACACCATATATTTT. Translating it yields CASSAQISQGSSGNTIYF.

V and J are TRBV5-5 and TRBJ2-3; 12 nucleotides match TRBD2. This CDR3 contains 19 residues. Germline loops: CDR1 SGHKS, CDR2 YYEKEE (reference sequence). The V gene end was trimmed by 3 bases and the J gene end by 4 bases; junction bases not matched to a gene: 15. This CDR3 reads CASSSRLAGVFIAADTQYF. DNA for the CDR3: TGTGCCAGCAGCTCGCGACTAGCGGGAGTCTTTATTGCGGCAGATACGCAGTATTTT.

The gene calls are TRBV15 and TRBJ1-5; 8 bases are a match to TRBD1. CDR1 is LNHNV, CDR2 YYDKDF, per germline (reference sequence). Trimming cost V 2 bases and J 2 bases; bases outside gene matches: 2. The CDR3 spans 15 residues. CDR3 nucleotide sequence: TGTGCCACCAGCAGATTGGACAGGGGCAATCAGCCCCAGCATTTT. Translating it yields CATSRLDRGNQPQHF.

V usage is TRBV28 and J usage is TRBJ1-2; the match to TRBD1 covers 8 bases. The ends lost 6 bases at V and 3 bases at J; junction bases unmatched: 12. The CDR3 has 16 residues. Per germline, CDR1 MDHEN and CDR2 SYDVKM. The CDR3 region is CASSPPLQGAHYGYTF. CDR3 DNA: TGTGCCAGCAGCCCTCCACTTCAGGGGGCTCACTATGGCTACACCTTC.

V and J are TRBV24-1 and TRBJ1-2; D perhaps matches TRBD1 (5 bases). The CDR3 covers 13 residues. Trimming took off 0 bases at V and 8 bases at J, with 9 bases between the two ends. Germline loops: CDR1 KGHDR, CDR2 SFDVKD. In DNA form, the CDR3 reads TGTGCCACCAGTGATTTGCAGGGTCGGGGCTACACCTTC. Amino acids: CATSDLQGRGYTF.

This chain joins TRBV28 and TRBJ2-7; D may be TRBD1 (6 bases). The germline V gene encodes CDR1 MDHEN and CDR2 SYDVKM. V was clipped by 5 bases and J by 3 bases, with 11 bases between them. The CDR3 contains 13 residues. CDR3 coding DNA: TGTGCCAGCAGTCTCCGGACAGTCTACGAGCAGTACTTC. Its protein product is CASSLRTVYEQYF.

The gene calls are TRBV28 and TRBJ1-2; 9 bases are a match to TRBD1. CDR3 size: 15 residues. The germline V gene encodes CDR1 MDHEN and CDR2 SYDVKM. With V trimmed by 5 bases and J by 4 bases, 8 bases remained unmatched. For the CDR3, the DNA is TGTGCCAGCAGTATCCCCGGGACAGGGAGCTATGGCTACACCTTC. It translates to CASSIPGTGSYGYTF.

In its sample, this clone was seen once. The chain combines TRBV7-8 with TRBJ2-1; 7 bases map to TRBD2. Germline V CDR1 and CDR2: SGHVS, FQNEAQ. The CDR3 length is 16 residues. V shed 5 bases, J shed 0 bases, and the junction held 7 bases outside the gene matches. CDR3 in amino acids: CASSPSRTSSYNEQFF. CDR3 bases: TGTGCCAGCAGCCCTTCGCGGACTAGCTCCTACAATGAGCAGTTCTTC. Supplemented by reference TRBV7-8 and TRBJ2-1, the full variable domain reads GAGVSQSPRYKVAKRGQDVALRCDPISGHVSLFWYQQALGQGPEFLTYFQNEAQLDKSGLPSDRFFAERPEGSVSTLKIQRTQQEDSAVYLCASSPSRTSSYNEQFFGPGTRLTVL.

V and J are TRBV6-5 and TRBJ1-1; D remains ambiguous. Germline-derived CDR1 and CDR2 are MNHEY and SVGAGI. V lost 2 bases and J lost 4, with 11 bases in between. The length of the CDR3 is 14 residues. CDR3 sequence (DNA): TGTGCCAGCAGTTACAGAGGCGGTACCACTGAAGCTTTCTTT. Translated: CASSYRGGTTEAFF.

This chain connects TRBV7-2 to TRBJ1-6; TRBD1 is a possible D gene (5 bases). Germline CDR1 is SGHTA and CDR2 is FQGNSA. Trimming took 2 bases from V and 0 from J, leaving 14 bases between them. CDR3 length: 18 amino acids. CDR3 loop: CASSLFTRDSSYNSPLHF. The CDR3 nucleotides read TGTGCCAGCAGCTTATTTACCCGCGACAGCTCCTATAATTCACCCCTCCACTTT.

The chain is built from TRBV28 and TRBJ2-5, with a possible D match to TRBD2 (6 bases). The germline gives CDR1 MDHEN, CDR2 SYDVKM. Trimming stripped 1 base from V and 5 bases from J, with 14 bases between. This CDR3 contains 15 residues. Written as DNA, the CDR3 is TGTGCCAGCAGTTTATCCCCGGGAGAGATCGAGACCCAGTACTTC. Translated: CASSLSPGEIETQYF.

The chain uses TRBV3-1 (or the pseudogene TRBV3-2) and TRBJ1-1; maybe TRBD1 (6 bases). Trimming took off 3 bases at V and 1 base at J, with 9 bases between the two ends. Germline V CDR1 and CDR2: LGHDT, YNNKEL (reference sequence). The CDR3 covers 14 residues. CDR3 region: CASSQVTGNTEAFF. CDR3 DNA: TGTGCCAGCAGCCAGGTGACAGGGAACACTGAAGCTTTCTTT.

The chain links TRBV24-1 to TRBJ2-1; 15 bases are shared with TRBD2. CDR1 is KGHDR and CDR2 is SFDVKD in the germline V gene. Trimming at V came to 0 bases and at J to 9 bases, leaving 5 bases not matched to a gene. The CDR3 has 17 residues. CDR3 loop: CATSDLPGTSGRTEQFF. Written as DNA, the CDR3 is TGTGCCACCAGTGATTTGCCCGGGACTAGCGGGAGGACTGAGCAGTTCTTC.

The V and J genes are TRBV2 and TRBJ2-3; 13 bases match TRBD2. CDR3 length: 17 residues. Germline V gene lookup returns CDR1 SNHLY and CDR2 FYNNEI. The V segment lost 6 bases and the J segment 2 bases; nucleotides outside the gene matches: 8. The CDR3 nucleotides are TGTGCCAGCAGCCGATGGACTAGCGGGAGTGTCACAGATACGCAGTATTTT. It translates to CASSRWTSGSVTDTQYF. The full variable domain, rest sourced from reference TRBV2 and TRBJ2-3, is EPEVTQTPSHQVTQMGQEVILRCVPISNHLYFYWYRQILGQKVEFLVSFYNNEISEKSEIFDDQFSVERPDGSNFTLKIRSTKLEDSAMYFCASSRWTSGSVTDTQYFGPGTRLTVL.

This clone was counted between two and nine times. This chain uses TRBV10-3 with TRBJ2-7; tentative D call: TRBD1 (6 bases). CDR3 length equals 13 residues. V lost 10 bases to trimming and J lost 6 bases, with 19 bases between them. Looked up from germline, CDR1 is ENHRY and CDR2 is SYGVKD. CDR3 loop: CATIAGETPEQYF. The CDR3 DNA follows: TGTGCCACCATCGCAGGGGAAACGCCCGAGCAGTACTTC.

The CDR3 DNA reads TGTGCCAGCAGGATAGAAGCGAACACTGAAGCTTTCTTT. Amino acids: CASRIEANTEAFF. The chain has TRBV6-5 and TRBJ1-1; D unclear. V was trimmed by 6 bases and J by 1 base, leaving 9 bases between them. Germline-derived CDR1 and CDR2 are MNHEY and SVGAGI. The CDR3 extends over 13 amino acids.

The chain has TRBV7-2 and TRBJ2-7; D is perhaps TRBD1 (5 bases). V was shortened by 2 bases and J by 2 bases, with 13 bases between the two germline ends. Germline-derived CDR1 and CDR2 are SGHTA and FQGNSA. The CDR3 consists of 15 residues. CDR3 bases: TGTGCCAGCAGCTTAATAGGGGCGACCACCTACGAGCAGTACTTC. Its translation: CASSLIGATTYEQYF. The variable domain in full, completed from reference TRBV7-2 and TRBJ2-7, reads GAGVSQSPSNKVTEKGKDVELRCDPISGHTALYWYRQSLGQGLEFLIYFQGNSAPDKSGLPSDRFSAERTGGSVSTLTIQRTQQEDSAVYLCASSLIGATTYEQYFGPGTRLTVT.

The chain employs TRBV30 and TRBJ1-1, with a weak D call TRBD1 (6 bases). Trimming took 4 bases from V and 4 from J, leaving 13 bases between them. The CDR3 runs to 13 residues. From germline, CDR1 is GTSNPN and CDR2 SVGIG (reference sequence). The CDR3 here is CAWTIQGATEAFF. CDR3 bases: TGTGCCTGGACAATACAGGGAGCCACTGAAGCTTTCTTT.

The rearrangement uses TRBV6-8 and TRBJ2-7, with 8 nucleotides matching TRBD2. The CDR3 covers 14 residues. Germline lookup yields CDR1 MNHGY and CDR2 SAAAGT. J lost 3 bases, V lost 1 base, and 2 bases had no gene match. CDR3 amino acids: CASSYLRGVYEQYF. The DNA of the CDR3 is TGTGCCAGCAGTTACTTGCGGGGGGTCTACGAGCAGTACTTC.

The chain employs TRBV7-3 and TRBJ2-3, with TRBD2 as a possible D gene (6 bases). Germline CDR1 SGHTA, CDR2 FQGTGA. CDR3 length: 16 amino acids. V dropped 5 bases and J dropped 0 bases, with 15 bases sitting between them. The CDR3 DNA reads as TGTGCCAGCAGCCTCGGCGGGGACTTAAGCACAGATACGCAGTATTTT. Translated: CASSLGGDLSTDTQYF.

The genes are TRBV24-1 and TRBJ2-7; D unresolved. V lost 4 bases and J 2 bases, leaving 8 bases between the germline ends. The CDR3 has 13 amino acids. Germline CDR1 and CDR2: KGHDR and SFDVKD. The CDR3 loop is CATSEPGTYEQYF. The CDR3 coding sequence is TGTGCCACCAGTGAACCCGGTACCTACGAGCAGTACTTC.

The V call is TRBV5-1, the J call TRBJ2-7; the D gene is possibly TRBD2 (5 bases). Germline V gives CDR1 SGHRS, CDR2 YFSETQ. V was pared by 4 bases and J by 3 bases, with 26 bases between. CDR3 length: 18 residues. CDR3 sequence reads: CASSPKDYSVFTIYEQYF. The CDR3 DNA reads TGCGCCAGCAGCCCAAAGGATTATAGCGTTTTTACTATCTACGAGCAGTACTTC. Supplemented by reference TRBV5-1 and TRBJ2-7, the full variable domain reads KAGVTQTPRYLIKTRGQQVTLSCSPISGHRSVSWYQQTPGQGLQFLFEYFSETQRNKGNFPGRFSGRQFSNSRSEMNVSTLELGDSALYLCASSPKDYSVFTIYEQYFGPGTRLTVT.

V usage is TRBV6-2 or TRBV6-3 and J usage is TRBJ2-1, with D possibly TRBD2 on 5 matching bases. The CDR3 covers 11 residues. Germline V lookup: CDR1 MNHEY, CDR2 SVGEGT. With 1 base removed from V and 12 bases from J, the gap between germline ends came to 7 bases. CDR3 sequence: CASSYLALQFF. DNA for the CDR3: TGTGCCAGCAGTTACTTAGCGCTGCAGTTCTTC.